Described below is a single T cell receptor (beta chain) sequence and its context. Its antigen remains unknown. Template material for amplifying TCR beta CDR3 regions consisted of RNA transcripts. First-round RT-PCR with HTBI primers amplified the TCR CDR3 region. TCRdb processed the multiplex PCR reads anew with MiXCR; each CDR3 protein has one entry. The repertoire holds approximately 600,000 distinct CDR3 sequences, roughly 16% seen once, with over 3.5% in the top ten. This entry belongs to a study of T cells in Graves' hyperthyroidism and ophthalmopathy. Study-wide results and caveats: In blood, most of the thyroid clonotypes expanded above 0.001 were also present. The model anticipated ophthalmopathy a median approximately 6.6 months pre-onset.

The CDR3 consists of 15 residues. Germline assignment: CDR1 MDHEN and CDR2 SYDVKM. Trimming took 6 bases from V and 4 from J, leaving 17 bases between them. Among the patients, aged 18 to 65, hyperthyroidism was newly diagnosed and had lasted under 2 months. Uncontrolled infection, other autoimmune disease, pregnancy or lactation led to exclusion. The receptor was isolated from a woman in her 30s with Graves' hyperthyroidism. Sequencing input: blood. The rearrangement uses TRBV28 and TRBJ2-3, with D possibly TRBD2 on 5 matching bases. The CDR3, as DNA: TGTGCCAGCAGCCCACCCGACTATACCTCAGATACGCAGTATTTT. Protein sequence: CASSPPDYTSDTQYF.